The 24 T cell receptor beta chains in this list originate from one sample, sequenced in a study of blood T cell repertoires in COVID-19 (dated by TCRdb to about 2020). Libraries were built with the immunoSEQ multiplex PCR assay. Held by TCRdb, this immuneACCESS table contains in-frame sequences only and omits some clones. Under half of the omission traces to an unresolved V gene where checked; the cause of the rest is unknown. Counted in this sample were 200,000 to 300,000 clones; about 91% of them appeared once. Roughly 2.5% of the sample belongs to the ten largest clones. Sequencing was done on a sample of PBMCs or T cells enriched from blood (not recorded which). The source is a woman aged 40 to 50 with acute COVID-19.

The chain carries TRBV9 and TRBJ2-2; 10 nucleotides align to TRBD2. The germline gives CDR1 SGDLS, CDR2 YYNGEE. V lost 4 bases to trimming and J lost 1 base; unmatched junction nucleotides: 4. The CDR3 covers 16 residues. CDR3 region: CASSPRTSGNTGELFF. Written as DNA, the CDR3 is TGTGCCAGCAGCCCTCGGACTAGCGGGAACACCGGGGAGCTGTTTTTT.

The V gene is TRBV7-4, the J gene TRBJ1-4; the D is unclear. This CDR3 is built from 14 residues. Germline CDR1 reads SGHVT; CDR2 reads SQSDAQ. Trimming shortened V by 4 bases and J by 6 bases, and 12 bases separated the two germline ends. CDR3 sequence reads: CASSWRGWYEKLFF. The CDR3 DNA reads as TGTGCCAGCAGCTGGCGGGGTTGGTATGAAAAACTGTTTTTT.

The CDR3 protein is CASSLEAGGTQTQYF. In DNA, the CDR3 is TGTGCCAGCAGCTTGGAAGCGGGAGGGACGCAGACCCAGTACTTC. The gene calls are TRBV5-8 and TRBJ2-5; 10 bases map to TRBD2. Germline CDR1 is SGHTS and CDR2 is YDEGEE. The CDR3 has 15 amino acids. V trimming: 0 bases; J trimming: 6 bases; junction bases outside the gene matches: 5.

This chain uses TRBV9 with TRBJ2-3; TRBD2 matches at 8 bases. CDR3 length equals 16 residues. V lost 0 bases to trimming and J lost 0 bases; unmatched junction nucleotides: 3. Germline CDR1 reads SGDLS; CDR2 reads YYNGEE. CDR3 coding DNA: TGTGCCAGCAGCGTAGGGCGGGGGGCTAGCACAGATACGCAGTATTTT. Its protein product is CASSVGRGASTDTQYF.

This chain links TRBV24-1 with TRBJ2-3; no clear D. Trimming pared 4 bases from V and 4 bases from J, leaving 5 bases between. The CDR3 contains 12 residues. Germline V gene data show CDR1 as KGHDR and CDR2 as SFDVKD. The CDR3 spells CATSDAADTQYF. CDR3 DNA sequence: TGTGCCACCAGTGACGCGGCAGATACGCAGTATTTT.

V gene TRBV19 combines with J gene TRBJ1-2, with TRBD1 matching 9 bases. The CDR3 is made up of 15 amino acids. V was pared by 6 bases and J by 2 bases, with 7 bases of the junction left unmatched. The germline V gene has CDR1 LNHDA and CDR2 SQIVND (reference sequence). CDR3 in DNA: TGTGCCAGTAGCGGCCCGGGACAGGGCAACTATGGCTACACCTTC. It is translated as CASSGPGQGNYGYTF.

The CDR3 nucleotides read TGTGCCAGCAGCTCTTACCCCGGGACAACTAATTCACCCCTCCACTTT. Encoded protein: CASSSYPGTTNSPLHF. The chain uses TRBV5-5 and TRBJ1-6, with D possibly TRBD1 on 6 matching bases. The CDR3 sequence is 16 residues long. Germline V CDR1 and CDR2: SGHKS, YYEKEE (reference sequence). Trimming took 3 bases from V and 6 from J, leaving 16 bases between them.

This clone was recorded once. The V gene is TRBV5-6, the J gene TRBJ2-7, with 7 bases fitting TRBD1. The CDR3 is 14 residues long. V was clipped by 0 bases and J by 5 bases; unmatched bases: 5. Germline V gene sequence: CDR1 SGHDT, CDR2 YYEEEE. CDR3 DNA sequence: TGTGCCAGCAGCTTGGGGCAGGGGGTCCACGAGCAGTACGTC. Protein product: CASSLGQGVHEQYV.

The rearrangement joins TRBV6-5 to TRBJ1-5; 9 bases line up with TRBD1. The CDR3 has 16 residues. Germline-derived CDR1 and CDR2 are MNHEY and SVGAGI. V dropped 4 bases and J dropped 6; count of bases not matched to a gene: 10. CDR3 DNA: TGTGCCAGCAGTTCCCAAAGCGGGACAGGGAGTCAGCCCCAGCATTTT. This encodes CASSSQSGTGSQPQHF.

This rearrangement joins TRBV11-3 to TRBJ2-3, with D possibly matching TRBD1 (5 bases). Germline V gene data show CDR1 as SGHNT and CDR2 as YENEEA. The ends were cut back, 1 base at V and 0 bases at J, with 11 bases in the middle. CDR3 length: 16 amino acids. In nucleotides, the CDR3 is TGTGCCAGCAGCTTAGGGGGCAAAACTAGCACAGATACGCAGTATTTT. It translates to CASSLGGKTSTDTQYF. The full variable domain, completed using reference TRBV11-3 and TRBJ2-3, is EAGVVQSPRYKIIEKKQPVAFWCNPISGHNTLYWYLQNLGQGPELLIRYENEEAVDDSQLPKDRFSAERLKGVDSTLKIQPAELGDSAVYLCASSLGGKTSTDTQYFGPGTRLTVL.

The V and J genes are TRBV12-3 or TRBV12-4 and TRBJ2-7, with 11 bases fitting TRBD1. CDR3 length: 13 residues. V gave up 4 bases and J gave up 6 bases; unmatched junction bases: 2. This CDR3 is CASSWGTGGEQYV. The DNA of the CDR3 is TGTGCCAGCAGTTGGGGGACAGGGGGCGAGCAGTACGTC.

The CDR3 spells CASSPRGRDYGYTF. In DNA, the CDR3 is TGTGCCAGCAGCCCCAGGGGACGTGACTATGGCTACACCTTC. V and J are TRBV13 and TRBJ1-2, with a weak D call TRBD1 (6 bases). CDR3 length: 14 residues. Germline assignment: CDR1 PRHDT and CDR2 FYEKMQ (reference sequence). The V and J ends lost 5 bases and 3 bases respectively, with 13 bases between them.

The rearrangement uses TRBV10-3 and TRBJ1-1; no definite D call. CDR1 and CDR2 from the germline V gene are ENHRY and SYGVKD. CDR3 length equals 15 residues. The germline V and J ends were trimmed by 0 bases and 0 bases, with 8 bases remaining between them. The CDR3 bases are TGTGCCATCAGTGAGTCTGGCATGATGAACACTGAAGCTTTCTTT. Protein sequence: CAISESGMMNTEAFF.

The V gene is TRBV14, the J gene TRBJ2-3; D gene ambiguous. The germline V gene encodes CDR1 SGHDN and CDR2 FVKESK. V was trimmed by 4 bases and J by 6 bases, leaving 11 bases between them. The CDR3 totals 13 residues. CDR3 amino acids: CASSRDPRDTQYF. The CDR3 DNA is TGTGCCAGCAGCCGAGACCCGCGGGATACGCAGTATTTT.

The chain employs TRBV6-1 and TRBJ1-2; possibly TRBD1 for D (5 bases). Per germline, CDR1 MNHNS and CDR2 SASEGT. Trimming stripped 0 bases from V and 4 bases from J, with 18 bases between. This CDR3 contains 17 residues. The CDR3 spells CASSEALGGAGGYGYTF. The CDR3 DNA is TGTGCCAGCAGTGAAGCACTTGGCGGCGCCGGGGGCTATGGCTACACCTTC.

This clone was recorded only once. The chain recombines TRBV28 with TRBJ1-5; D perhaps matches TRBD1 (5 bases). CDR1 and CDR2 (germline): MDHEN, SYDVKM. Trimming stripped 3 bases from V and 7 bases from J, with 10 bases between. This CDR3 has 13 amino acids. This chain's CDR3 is CASSLGRAQPQHF. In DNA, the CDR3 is TGTGCCAGCAGTTTGGGCAGGGCACAGCCCCAGCATTTT.

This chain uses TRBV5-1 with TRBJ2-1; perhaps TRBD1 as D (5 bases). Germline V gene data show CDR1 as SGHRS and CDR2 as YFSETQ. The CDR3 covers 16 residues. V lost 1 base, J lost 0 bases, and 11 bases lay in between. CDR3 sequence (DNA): TGCGCCAGCAGCTTGCAGGGCGAACCCTCCTACAATGAGCAGTTCTTC. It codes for CASSLQGEPSYNEQFF. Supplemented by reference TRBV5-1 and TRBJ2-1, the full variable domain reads KAGVTQTPRYLIKTRGQQVTLSCSPISGHRSVSWYQQTPGQGLQFLFEYFSETQRNKGNFPGRFSGRQFSNSRSEMNVSTLELGDSALYLCASSLQGEPSYNEQFFGPGTRLTVL.

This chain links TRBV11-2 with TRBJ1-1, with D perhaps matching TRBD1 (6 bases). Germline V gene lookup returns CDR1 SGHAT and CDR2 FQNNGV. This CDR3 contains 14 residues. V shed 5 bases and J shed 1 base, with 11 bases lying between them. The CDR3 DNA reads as TGTGCCAGCAGCCAGGGGAACCCGAACACTGAAGCTTTCTTT. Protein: CASSQGNPNTEAFF.

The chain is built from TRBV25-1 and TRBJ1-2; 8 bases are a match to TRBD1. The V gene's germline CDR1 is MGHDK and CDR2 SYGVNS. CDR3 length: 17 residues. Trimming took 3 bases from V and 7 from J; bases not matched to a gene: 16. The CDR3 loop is CASSDPGQGGDRSGYTF. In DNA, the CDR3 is TGTGCCAGCAGTGACCCCGGACAGGGAGGGGATCGAAGTGGCTACACCTTC.

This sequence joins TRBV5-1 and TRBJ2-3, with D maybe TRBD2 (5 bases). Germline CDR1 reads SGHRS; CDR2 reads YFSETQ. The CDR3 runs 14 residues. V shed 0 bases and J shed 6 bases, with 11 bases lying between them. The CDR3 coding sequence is TGCGCCAGCAGCTTGGGAGGGTTCACGGATACGCAGTATTTT. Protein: CASSLGGFTDTQYF.

The CDR3 spells CASSLGIEDEQFF. The CDR3, as DNA: TGTGCCAGCAGCTTAGGGATAGAGGATGAGCAGTTCTTC. V usage is TRBV11-2 and J usage is TRBJ2-1; D gene ambiguous. Between the trimmed V and J ends, which lost 1 base and 8 bases, there was a span of 9 bases. The CDR3 runs 13 residues. Germline CDR1 SGHAT, CDR2 FQNNGV.

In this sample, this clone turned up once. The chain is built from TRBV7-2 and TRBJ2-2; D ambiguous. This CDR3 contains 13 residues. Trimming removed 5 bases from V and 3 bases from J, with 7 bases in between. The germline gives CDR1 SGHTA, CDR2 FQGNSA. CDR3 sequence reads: CASSAQYTGELFF. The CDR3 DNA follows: TGTGCCAGCAGCGCTCAGTACACCGGGGAGCTGTTTTTT.

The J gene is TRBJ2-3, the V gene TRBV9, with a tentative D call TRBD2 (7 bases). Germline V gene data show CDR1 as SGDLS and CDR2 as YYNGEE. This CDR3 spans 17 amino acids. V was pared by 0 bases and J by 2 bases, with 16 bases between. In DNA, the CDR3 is TGTGCCAGCAGCGTAGGGGCGGGGGCTGCCCTCACAGATACGCAGTATTTT. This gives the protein CASSVGAGAALTDTQYF.

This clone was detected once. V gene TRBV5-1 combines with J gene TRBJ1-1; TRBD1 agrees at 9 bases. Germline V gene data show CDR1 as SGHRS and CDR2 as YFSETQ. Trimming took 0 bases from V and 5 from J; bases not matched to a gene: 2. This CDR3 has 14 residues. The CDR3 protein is CASSLAGTGTEAFF. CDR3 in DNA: TGCGCCAGCAGCTTGGCCGGGACAGGGACTGAAGCTTTCTTT.